The present T cell receptor beta chain was sequenced within a study of blood T cells in healthy people across ages. It was with a sample-barcoded 5' primer and a J-beta primer mix that a second PCR of about 7 to 12 cycles was run. Via MiXCR, TCRdb re-called the 5' RACE reads, giving one row per CDR3 protein. The sample consists of 1.5 million to 2 million distinct CDR3 sequences, over 25% of them appearing once. This clonotype was observed at least ten times. CDR1 and CDR2 from the germline V gene are SGHRS and YFSETQ. Trimming shortened V by 4 bases and J by 1 base, and 12 bases separated the two germline ends. This CDR3 has 15 residues.

This TCR derives from a woman between 25 and 40 years old in good health. The chain joins TRBV5-1 to TRBJ2-1, with D possibly being TRBD1 or TRBD2 (5 bases each). The sequencing input was blood. For the CDR3, the DNA is TGCGCCAGCAGCCCGGTTGGGGGATCCTACAATGAGCAGTTCTTC. This encodes CASSPVGGSYNEQFF.